The rows below give T cell receptor beta chains drawn from one sample of a study of T cells in tuberculosis. Some clones are missing from TCRdb's copy, which holds only in-frame ones; the method was immunoSEQ multiplex PCR. The profile shows roughly 34,000 clones, roughly 97% of them singletons. The specimen sequenced was PBMCs. These receptors originate from a donor aged 5 to 30 with latent tuberculosis or without tuberculosis infection. Both conserved end residues are trimmed from each CDR3. A D gene is named only where the DNA matches it firmly.

J	V	D	CDR3
TRBJ1-1	TRBV5-5	.	ASSPFRVNTEAF
TRBJ2-5	TRBV9	TRBD2	ASSVGLSSGGLETQY
TRBJ2-7	TRBV2	.	ASSEQGSSYEQY
TRBJ2-5	TRBV2	TRBD1	ASSEVETGGETQY
TRBJ1-2	TRBV2	.	ASSVTGWNGYT
TRBJ2-2	TRBV6-1	.	ASSLGTEDTGELF
TRBJ1-1	TRBV6-5	TRBD1	ASRATRGPTEAF
TRBJ2-1	TRBV5-4	.	ASSTTRSSSYNEQF
TRBJ2-7	TRBV5-1	.	ASSLLVADLSNEQY
TRBJ2-5	TRBV4-1	.	ASSQGGVGGWQETQY
TRBJ2-7	TRBV4-1	.	ASSQDQASGRSYEQY
TRBJ1-2	TRBV7-3	TRBD1	ASSPQGGTLNYGYT
TRBJ1-4	TRBV2	TRBD1	ASSEETGWGGEKLF
TRBJ2-5	TRBV5-8	TRBD2	ASSFSLAGAETQY
TRBJ1-1	TRBV12-5	TRBD1	ASGLYSQGASGTEAF
TRBJ2-7	TRBV30	TRBD1	AWDRQGRSYEQY
TRBJ2-1	TRBV4-1	TRBD2	ASSLIRLAVYNEQF
TRBJ2-6	TRBV7-2	TRBD1	ATPPPGQPYSGANVLT
TRBJ1-4	TRBV14	.	ASSQAPSGEKLF
TRBJ1-2	TRBV2	.	ASSQQFAGYT
TRBJ1-5	TRBV9	.	ASSPGGGLNQPQH
TRBJ2-5	TRBV15	TRBD1	ATSTRGRGHETQY
TRBJ2-1	TRBV9	TRBD2	ASSVLAGASYNEQF
TRBJ1-1	TRBV18	.	ASSPYTGNTEAF
TRBJ1-2	TRBV7-9	TRBD1	ASSTTGQGVGGYT
TRBJ2-7	TRBV5-6	TRBD2	ASSWISGLAGEQY
TRBJ2-1	TRBV9	TRBD2	ASSAELLAGGRNEQF
TRBJ1-2	TRBV28	.	ASTAGPEHYGYT
TRBJ2-5	TRBV30	.	AWSVTVRQETQY
TRBJ2-1	TRBV5-1	TRBD1	ASRVNDREREQF
TRBJ1-4	TRBV6-1	.	ASRPTATNEKLF
TRBJ2-1	TRBV19	TRBD2	ASSASGTSSLDEQF
TRBJ2-7	TRBV5-1	TRBD2	ASSSSGDPYEQY
TRBJ1-3	TRBV2	.	ASSEASFLGRNTIY
TRBJ2-3	TRBV18	TRBD2	ASSPTSGTTDTQY
TRBJ2-6	TRBV5-1	TRBD1	ASRSIPGQGLSGANVLT
TRBJ2-1	TRBV19	TRBD2	ASRSSGGVNNEQF
TRBJ2-7	TRBV5-1	TRBD1	ASSFGTGRYEQY
TRBJ1-1	TRBV5-1	TRBD1	ASLPGQSNTEAF
TRBJ2-7	TRBV7-2	.	ASSLTAIEQY
TRBJ2-5	TRBV4-1	.	ASSGRWREETQY
TRBJ2-7	TRBV7-9	.	ASSAGTKASYEQY
TRBJ2-3	TRBV4-1	.	ASSQDEADTDTQY
TRBJ2-1	TRBV25-1	TRBD2	ASSEYGLAGDEQF
TRBJ2-3	TRBV9	TRBD2	ASSVEPKGLAGGTDTQY
TRBJ2-3	TRBV27	TRBD2	ASTLGTSGTDTQY
TRBJ2-1	TRBV19	TRBD2	ASSIARGGNEQF
TRBJ2-3	TRBV5-1	TRBD1	ASSWGPSGGAGTDTQY
TRBJ1-4	TRBV19	.	ASSTQPGSRNEKLF
TRBJ2-7	TRBV5-1	.	ASSLGGPSYEQY
TRBJ2-7	TRBV6-5	.	ASSRSLTAYEQY
TRBJ2-1	TRBV6-1	TRBD2	ASSEGLAGSYEQF
TRBJ1-5	TRBV6-1	TRBD1	ASSGRTGGILPQH
TRBJ2-3	TRBV9	.	ASSPRDSSTDTQY
TRBJ1-1	TRBV30	.	AWSDNSEAF
TRBJ1-2	TRBV2	.	ASRAGRENGYT
TRBJ2-7	TRBV29-1	.	SVQAIARYGYEQY
TRBJ1-2	TRBV6-5	.	ASSYSKSAGYT
TRBJ2-5	TRBV11-2	TRBD2	ASSPTSSGGWKTQY